This passage covers 5 T cell receptor beta chains from one sample sequenced in a study of vaccination effects on CD4 cells after COVID-19. Profiling relied on immunoSEQ multiplex PCR, and the TCRdb table lists in-frame clones only, not all of them. The data hold around 28,000 clones, with around 80% observed a single time. No antigen is known for these receptors. ViraFEST assay sequencing came after antigen-specific CD4+ T cells were expanded with viral peptide pools. Researchers isolated CD4+ T cells once ten to eleven days of culture had elapsed. Having tested negative for nucleocapsid antibodies, the vaccine recipients showed no prior SARS-CoV-2 infection. Specimen: CD4+ T cells from PBMCs cultured with SARS-CoV-2 spike peptides, collected before COVID-19 vaccination. Receptors originate from a human donor who received a COVID-19 vaccine.

The CDR3 DNA reads as TGTGCCAGCAGCGTAGTGCTAGCGGGGGGTATGGATGAGCAGTTCTTC. This codes for CASSVVLAGGMDEQFF. V usage is TRBV9 and J usage is TRBJ2-1; TRBD2 agrees at 11 bases. Germline CDR1 reads SGDLS; CDR2 reads YYNGEE. V was clipped by 0 bases and J by 8 bases; unmatched bases: 7. The CDR3 runs 16 residues.

This clone was counted a few times. The DNA of the CDR3 is TGTGCCAGCAGCTTAATGACCTCCGGGACAGGTGGTTCACCCCTCCACTTT. Amino acid sequence: CASSLMTSGTGGSPLHF. The rearrangement joins TRBV7-2 to TRBJ1-6; 8 bases align to TRBD1. Germline V CDR1 and CDR2: SGHTA, FQGNSA. With 2 bases clipped from V and 9 bases from J, the junction kept 12 bases outside the gene matches. The CDR3 sequence is 17 residues long.

This chain links TRBV5-4 with TRBJ2-3, with unresolved D. The CDR3 sequence is 15 residues long. Trimming stripped 0 bases from V and 2 bases from J, with 10 bases between. The germline V gene encodes CDR1 SGHNT and CDR2 YYREEE (reference sequence). The CDR3 loop is CASSLVARTTDTQYF. The CDR3 DNA is TGTGCCAGCAGCTTGGTGGCCAGGACCACAGATACGCAGTATTTT.

The V and J genes are TRBV29-1 and TRBJ1-1; possible D gene TRBD1, 6 bases. Germline lookup yields CDR1 SQVTM and CDR2 ANQGSEA. The CDR3 consists of 13 residues. V lost 4 bases to trimming and J lost 4 bases, with 13 bases between them. As DNA, the CDR3 is TGCAGCGTTGTAGTTCTAGGGGGCACTGAAGCTTTCTTT. It specifies CSVVVLGGTEAFF.

This chain uses TRBV5-1 with TRBJ1-1, with D tentatively TRBD1 (6 bases). Trimming pared 4 bases from V and 0 bases from J, leaving 19 bases between. The CDR3 totals 17 residues. Germline CDR1 and CDR2: SGHRS and YFSETQ. CDR3 bases: TGCGCCAGCAGCCCCCAGGGGCTGACGATGATGAACACTGAAGCTTTCTTT. It specifies CASSPQGLTMMNTEAFF.